This entry lists 29 T cell receptor beta chains sequenced from one sample in a study of beta chain features in type 1 diabetes. Whole-study results and caveats: Significant though moderate, a shortening of TCRB CDR3s appeared in all four CD4+ subsets of Type 1 diabetes patients.

Expressed TCRB transcripts were sequenced because the entire RNA isolate underwent reverse transcription. Repertoires were generated with immunoSEQ multiplex PCR, while TCRdb's copy carries only in-frame clones and drops some. The sample shows a few hundred thousand clones, roughly a tenth of them seen only once. Their antigens remain unidentified. What was sequenced was central memory CD4+ T cells from blood. The receptors derive from a man aged 25 to 45 with type 1 diabetes.

The rearrangement links TRBV19 to TRBJ1-4; D not resolved. Deletions cut 2 bases from V and 5 bases from J, with 15 bases between. In germline, CDR1 is LNHDA, CDR2 SQIVND (reference sequence). The CDR3 is 16 amino acids. CDR3 amino acids: CASSINGAYGNEKLFF. CDR3 nucleotide sequence: TGTGCCAGTAGTATAAACGGCGCGTACGGGAATGAAAAACTGTTTTTT.

The chain combines TRBV25-1 with TRBJ1-2; D is possibly TRBD1 (5 bases). The CDR3 runs to 13 residues. With 3 bases removed from V and 1 base from J, the gap between germline ends came to 6 bases. The germline gives CDR1 MGHDK, CDR2 SYGVNS. The CDR3 nucleotides read TGTGCCAGCAGTGACAGGGTTAACTATGGCTACACCTTC. This gives the protein CASSDRVNYGYTF.

This clone was counted between two and nine times. The V call is TRBV4-1, the J call TRBJ1-1; D remains unclear. Trimming took off 4 bases at V and 4 bases at J, with 19 bases between the two ends. From germline, CDR1 is MGHRA and CDR2 YSYEKL. CDR3 length: 16 residues. The CDR3 loop is CASSPRWGVLGTEAFF. DNA for the CDR3: TGCGCCAGCAGCCCACGATGGGGAGTGCTTGGCACTGAAGCTTTCTTT.

V and J are TRBV6-6 and TRBJ1-1; D is undetermined. CDR1 MNHNY and CDR2 SVGAGI come from the germline V gene (reference sequence). Deletions cut 7 bases from V and 1 base from J, with 10 bases between. The CDR3 runs 13 residues. The CDR3 coding sequence is TGTGCCAGCATAAAATATGCGAACACTGAAGCTTTCTTT. It yields the protein CASIKYANTEAFF.

At least ten counts were recorded for this clone. This chain uses TRBV5-4 with TRBJ2-1, with 14 bases identical to TRBD2. V shed 4 bases, J shed 3 bases, and the junction held 9 bases outside the gene matches. The germline V gene encodes CDR1 SGHNT and CDR2 YYREEE (reference sequence). The CDR3 is made up of 18 amino acids. The CDR3 DNA follows: TGTGCCAGCAGCCCGGGACTAGCGGGAGTTGTAAACTACAATGAGCAGTTCTTC. The encoded protein is CASSPGLAGVVNYNEQFF.

This clone occurred many times. J is TRBJ1-2 and V is TRBV11-2; tentative D call: TRBD1 (5 bases). V lost 4 bases and J lost 4, with 10 bases in between. Germline CDR1 SGHAT, CDR2 FQNNGV. This CDR3 contains 13 residues. CDR3 sequence reads: CASSSQGGYGYTF. The CDR3, as DNA: TGTGCCAGCAGCTCCCAGGGTGGCTATGGCTACACCTTC.

The chain has TRBV2 and TRBJ2-5, with 7 bases lining up with TRBD1. This CDR3 is 16 amino acids long. Trimming removed 2 bases from V and 3 bases from J; junction bases left unmatched: 9. CDR1 SNHLY and CDR2 FYNNEI come from the germline V gene. The CDR3 DNA follows: TGTGCCAGCAGTGAAAATACCGGGACAGAGGAAGAGACCCAGTACTTC. This gives the protein CASSENTGTEEETQYF.

In this sample, this clone turned up a few times. The V call is TRBV19, the J call TRBJ2-3; D remains ambiguous. The V end was cut by 5 bases, the J end by 4 bases, with 10 bases between. Per germline, CDR1 LNHDA and CDR2 SQIVND (reference sequence). The CDR3 totals 13 residues. CDR3 sequence reads: CASSPTRADTQYF. CDR3 DNA sequence: TGTGCCAGTAGTCCCACAAGAGCAGATACGCAGTATTTT. Together with reference TRBV19 and TRBJ2-3, the CDR3 gives the full variable domain: DGGITQSPKYLFRKEGQNVTLSCEQNLNHDAMYWYRQDPGQGLRLIYYSQIVNDFQKGDIAEGYSVSREKKESFPLTVTSAQKNPTAFYLCASSPTRADTQYFGPGTRLTVL.

V usage is TRBV27 and J usage is TRBJ2-7; 8 nucleotides agree with TRBD1. In germline, CDR1 is MNHEY, CDR2 SMNVEV (reference sequence). The CDR3 extends over 16 amino acids. The V segment lost 4 bases and the J segment 2 bases; nucleotides outside the gene matches: 10. CDR3 sequence reads: CASSSDWDRSTYEQYF. CDR3 sequence (DNA): TGTGCCAGCAGTTCCGATTGGGACAGGAGTACCTACGAGCAGTACTTC.

This clone showed up many times. This rearrangement joins TRBV4-2 to TRBJ2-2; D gene unclear. Germline CDR1 LGHNA, CDR2 YNFKEQ. Trimming pared 1 base from V and 7 bases from J, leaving 10 bases between. This CDR3 is built from 14 residues. The CDR3 coding sequence is TGTGCCAGCAGCCAAGTTCAGGACGGCGGGGAGCTGTTTTTT. As protein: CASSQVQDGGELFF.

This clone was counted between two and nine times. The genes are TRBV28 and TRBJ2-2; TRBD2 aligns across 14 bases. The length of the CDR3 is 15 residues. With V trimmed by 8 bases and J by 5 bases, 4 bases remained unmatched. CDR1 is MDHEN, CDR2 SYDVKM, per germline. The CDR3 DNA is TGTGCCAGCGGACTAGCGGGAGGATTTACCGGGGAGCTGTTTTTT. This translates into CASGLAGGFTGELFF.

Only a few counts were recorded for this clone. This chain links TRBV6-5 with TRBJ1-1; D is possibly TRBD1 (5 bases). The V gene's germline CDR1 is MNHEY and CDR2 SVGAGI. This CDR3 spans 13 amino acids. V was trimmed by 4 bases and J by 3 bases, leaving 9 bases between them. The CDR3 loop is CASSWGEDTEAFF. CDR3 sequence (DNA): TGTGCCAGCAGTTGGGGGGAAGACACTGAAGCTTTCTTT.

This clone has more than one count but fewer than ten. Additional DNA sequences in this sample encode the identical CDR3. The V and J genes are TRBV5-1 and TRBJ1-3, with 8 bases aligning to TRBD1. The CDR3 sequence is 15 residues long. Germline values: CDR1 SGHRS, CDR2 YFSETQ. Losses at the gene ends were 0 bases for V and 2 bases for J; bases not matched to a gene: 1. The CDR3 spells CASSLGQGTGNTIYF. CDR3 in DNA: TGCGCCAGCAGCTTGGGACAGGGGACTGGAAACACCATATATTTT.

This clone came up a few times. The gene calls are TRBV6-1 and TRBJ2-5; no clear D. Germline CDR1 reads MNHNS; CDR2 reads SASEGT. Trimming took 6 bases from V and 4 from J, leaving 3 bases between them. This CDR3 has 10 amino acids. The CDR3 sequence: CASRAETQYF. CDR3 nucleotides: TGTGCCAGCAGGGCAGAGACCCAGTACTTC.

This clone was recorded at least ten times. The chain recombines TRBV14 with TRBJ2-1, with D perhaps being TRBD1 or TRBD2 (7 bases each). The V end lost 4 bases, the J end lost 4 bases, and 17 bases lay between the germline ends. The CDR3 consists of 16 residues. The germline gives CDR1 SGHDN, CDR2 FVKESK. The CDR3 DNA reads TGTGCCAGCAGCCTTCACAGGGGCGGGGGATACAATGAGCAGTTCTTC. Residues: CASSLHRGGGYNEQFF. The complete variable domain, with remaining parts taken from reference TRBV14 and TRBJ2-1, reads EAGVTQFPSHSVIEKGQTVTLRCDPISGHDNLYWYRRVMGKEIKFLLHFVKESKQDESGMPNNRFLAERTGGTYSTLKVQPAELEDSGVYFCASSLHRGGGYNEQFFGPGTRLTVL.

To note about this clone: One end of the junction varies from germline; a read error may be responsible. V gene TRBV27 combines with J gene TRBJ1-1, with TRBD1 as a possible D gene (6 bases). This CDR3 comprises 13 residues. CDR1 is MNHEY, CDR2 SMNVEV, per germline (reference sequence). DNA for the CDR3: TGTGCCGGCAGTTTAAGGGGGGACACTGAAGCTTTCTTT. As protein: CAGSLRGDTEAFF.

Only a few counts were recorded for this clone. The chain uses TRBV4-3 and TRBJ2-3, with D possibly being TRBD1 or TRBD2 (6 bases each). The V and J ends lost 0 bases and 3 bases respectively, with 16 bases between them. The CDR3 extends over 17 amino acids. Germline V gene lookup returns CDR1 LGHNA and CDR2 YSLEER. The CDR3 is CASSQDGGLAKTDTQYF. In nucleotides, the CDR3 is TGCGCCAGCAGCCAAGACGGGGGCCTAGCGAAAACAGATACGCAGTATTTT.

The chain uses TRBV28 and TRBJ2-7, with D perhaps being TRBD1 or TRBD2 (6 bases each). Germline loops: CDR1 MDHEN, CDR2 SYDVKM. The CDR3 extends over 13 amino acids. Trimming shortened V by 7 bases and J by 1 base, and 11 bases separated the two germline ends. In nucleotides, the CDR3 is TGTGCCAGCAAATCGGGGGCGTCCTACGAGCAGTACTTC. It encodes CASKSGASYEQYF.

This clone was seen at least ten times. The genes are TRBV29-1 and TRBJ2-7; D is perhaps TRBD2 (6 bases). CDR1 SQVTM and CDR2 ANQGSEA come from the germline V gene. With 4 bases removed from V and 6 bases from J, the gap between germline ends came to 19 bases. CDR3 size: 14 residues. Written as DNA, the CDR3 is TGCAGCGTTGGACTAGATGCCGCGGCGAGCGAGCAGTACTTC. It translates to CSVGLDAAASEQYF.

The table lists this clone with a few counts. The chain recombines TRBV15 with TRBJ2-2; 10 bases are shared with TRBD2. The CDR3 length is 18 residues. J lost 6 bases, V lost 3 bases, and 13 bases had no gene match. Germline CDR1 is LNHNV and CDR2 is YYDKDF (reference sequence). As DNA, the CDR3 is TGTGCCACCAGCAGTCTCGGGGGACTAGCGTGGAAATCCGGGGAGCTGTTTTTT. Translated, it gives CATSSLGGLAWKSGELFF.

Comments on this clone: A much larger clone differs from this one at a single base, so this may be a read error. The chain joins TRBV27 to TRBJ1-2; D is perhaps TRBD1 (5 bases). Between the trimmed V and J ends, which lost 4 bases and 3 bases, there was a span of 6 bases. Germline V gives CDR1 MNHEY, CDR2 SMNVEV (reference sequence). The CDR3 loop spans 12 amino acids. The CDR3 spells CASSSGYYGYTF. The DNA of the CDR3 is TGTGCCAGCAGTTCAGGGTACTATGGCTACACCTTC.

The chain carries TRBV7-2 and TRBJ2-7, with a weak D call TRBD1 (6 bases). The V gene lost 2 bases and the J gene lost 4 bases, with 9 bases spanning the gap. In germline, CDR1 is SGHTA, CDR2 FQGNSA. This CDR3 spans 13 amino acids. The CDR3 region has the DNA TGTGCCAGCAGCTTACAACAGGGTTACGAGCAGTACTTC. It codes for CASSLQQGYEQYF.

V usage is TRBV28 and J usage is TRBJ2-3; TRBD2 agrees at 7 bases. The junction had 4 bases not matched to a gene; V was cut back by 8 bases and J by 2 bases. CDR3 length: 13 amino acids. In germline, CDR1 is MDHEN, CDR2 SYDVKM. The CDR3 region has the DNA TGTGCCAGCGAGCTAGCGGCCACAGATACGCAGTATTTT. This encodes CASELAATDTQYF.

This clone was found a few times. This chain connects TRBV7-8 to TRBJ1-3; 9 bases match TRBD1. V trimming: 5 bases; J trimming: 0 bases; junction bases outside the gene matches: 8. Germline V lookup: CDR1 SGHVS, CDR2 FQNEAQ. The CDR3 is made up of 17 amino acids. CDR3 sequence: CASSRWEQGASGNTIYF. DNA of the CDR3: TGTGCCAGCAGCCGTTGGGAACAGGGGGCCTCTGGAAACACCATATATTTT.

This chain uses TRBV7-2 with TRBJ1-2, with 7 bases lining up with TRBD1. There are 14 residues in the CDR3. J lost 8 bases, V lost 1 base, and 7 bases had no gene match. Looked up from germline, CDR1 is SGHTA and CDR2 is FQGNSA. The CDR3 DNA sequence: TGTGCCAGCAGCTTAGGCACAGGGGCATGGGGCTACACCTTC. Translated, it gives CASSLGTGAWGYTF.

This clone was picked up a small number of times. The chain is built from TRBV7-3 and TRBJ2-1; tentatively, D is TRBD2 (6 bases). Per germline, CDR1 SGHTA and CDR2 FQGTGA. V was shortened by 4 bases and J by 13 bases, with 20 bases between the two germline ends. This CDR3 contains 14 residues. CDR3 coding DNA: TGTGCCAGCAGCTCACACGGAAAGGGGACTTACCAGTTCTTC. Amino acids: CASSSHGKGTYQFF. The entire variable domain, with the rest obtained from reference TRBV7-3 and TRBJ2-1, is as follows: GAGVSQTPSNKVTEKGKYVELRCDPISGHTALYWYRQSLGQGPEFLIYFQGTGAADDSGLPNDRFFAVRPEGSVSTLKIQRTERGDSAVYLCASSSHGKGTYQFFGPGTRLTVL.

This clone was picked up a small number of times. The rearrangement joins TRBV4-3 to TRBJ1-3; 7 bases fit TRBD1. CDR1 and CDR2 from the germline V gene are LGHNA and YSLEER. The CDR3 has 15 amino acids. The J segment lost 4 bases and the V segment lost 4 bases, leaving 7 bases of the junction unmatched. CDR3 protein: CASSLGQLLGNTIYF. The DNA for the CDR3 is TGCGCCAGCAGCCTGGGACAGCTATTAGGAAACACCATATATTTT.

This clone has a handful of counts. The chain employs TRBV6-6 and TRBJ2-7; 12 nucleotides line up with TRBD1. CDR1 is MNHNY and CDR2 is SVGAGI in the germline V gene (reference sequence). CDR3 length equals 16 residues. V lost 0 bases to trimming and J lost 0 bases; unmatched junction nucleotides: 0. Here the CDR3 DNA reads TGTGCCAGCAGTTACTCGGGACAGGGGGCCTCCTACGAGCAGTACTTC. Translating gives CASSYSGQGASYEQYF.

Ten or more counts support this clone. V gene TRBV5-5 combines with J gene TRBJ2-2; TRBD1 agrees at 8 bases. V lost 0 bases, J lost 4 bases, and 2 bases stayed unmatched. The CDR3 is 15 residues long. CDR1 SGHKS and CDR2 YYEKEE come from the germline V gene (reference sequence). CDR3 sequence: CASSLARGLTGELFF. CDR3 coding DNA: TGTGCCAGCAGCTTGGCCAGGGGGCTCACCGGGGAGCTGTTTTTT.